This T cell receptor beta chain was sequenced in a study of CD8 T cells in Susac syndrome. Trimming took off 0 bases at V and 5 bases at J, with 13 bases between the two ends. This CDR3 has 15 residues. From germline, CDR1 is SGHNT and CDR2 YYREEE (reference sequence). An amount of RNA that ranged from 0.5 to 1 ug was reverse transcribed with random hexamers. An immunoSEQ multiplex PCR generated amplified TCR beta CDR3 products spanning 54 Vbeta and 13 Jbeta. TCRdb processed the immunoSEQ multiplex PCR reads anew with MiXCR; each CDR3 protein has one entry. The data contain around 69,000 distinct CDR3 sequences, approximately 93% of them singletons.

This TCR derives from a human donor with Susac syndrome. Sequences were obtained from CD8+ T cells from PBMCs. The rearrangement uses TRBV5-4 and TRBJ2-3; D perhaps matches TRBD2 (6 bases). This chain's CDR3 is CASSLGEAGEDTQYF. For the CDR3, the DNA is TGTGCCAGCAGCTTGGGGGAGGCTGGGGAAGATACGCAGTATTTT.